This T cell receptor beta chain is from a study of vaccination effects on CD4 cells after COVID-19. The repertoire was sequenced with immunoSEQ multiplex PCR; TCRdb's copy has only in-frame clones and lacks some. The sample consists of tens of thousands of clones, 74% of them appearing once. Subsequent to less than 13 days of culture, CD4+ T cells were isolated. Participants were given two doses of BNT162b2 or mRNA-1273 vaccine. The germline gives CDR1 SGHKS, CDR2 YYEKEE (reference sequence). Trimming cost V 0 bases and J 6 bases; bases outside gene matches: 2. CDR3 length equals 16 residues. A remark on this clone: Antigen unknown.

The chain links TRBV5-5 to TRBJ2-1, with TRBD2 identical over 14 bases. The sequences come from CD4+ T cells from PBMCs cultured without peptide, collected after COVID-19 vaccination. This clonotype was sampled from a human donor who received a COVID-19 vaccine. The CDR3 sequence is CASSLGTSGGFNEQFF. The DNA of the CDR3 is TGTGCCAGCAGCTTGGGGACTAGCGGGGGGTTCAATGAGCAGTTCTTC.